The rows below give T cell receptor beta chains drawn from one sample of a study of post-analysis software for immune sequencing data. TCRdb reprocessed the PCR reads with MiXCR, giving one entry per CDR3 protein. The sample contains hundreds of thousands of distinct CDR3 sequences, around 40% of which appear only once. Material: blood. The receptors were gathered from a girl between 10 and 17 years old with multiple sclerosis. CDR3s include the opening cysteine and the closing phenylalanine or tryptophan. A D gene is named only where the DNA matches it firmly. A row's size may be missing; if present it is once, few, many or a size class.

>TRBD1|TRBV7-9|15|NA|TRBJ2-2
TGTGCCAGCAGCTCCGACAGGGGGCGGACCGGGGAGCTGTTTTTT
CASSSDRGRTGELFF
>TRBD2|TRBV3-1|14|NA|TRBJ2-1
TGTGCCAGCAGCCGGGGGGGGTCCTACAATGAGCAGTTCTTC
CASSRGGSYNEQFF
>TRBD2|TRBV29-1|13|NA|TRBJ2-5
TGCAGCGCTTGGCGGGGGAAGCAAGAGACCCAGTACTTC
CSAWRGKQETQYF
>TRBD2|TRBV4-1|16|few|TRBJ2-1
TGCGCCAGCAGCCACGGGACTAGCGGGAGGGTCAATGAGCAGTTCTTC
CASSHGTSGRVNEQFF
>NA|TRBV5-6|20|few|TRBJ2-3
TGTGCCAGCAGCTTGAAAGCTCCCCGGCGAACCCCGATTAGCACAGATACGCAGTATTTT
CASSLKAPRRTPISTDTQYF
>TRBD2|TRBV10-3|15|once|TRBJ2-7
TGTGCCATCAGTGAACGGCGGGGGATGACCTACGAGCAGTACTTC
CAISERRGMTYEQYF
>TRBD1|TRBV7-2|13|few|TRBJ1-2
TGTGCCAGCAGCCGTATGGGGACAGGTGGCTACACCTTC
CASSRMGTGGYTF
>NA|TRBV2|13|once|TRBJ2-1
TGTGCCAGCAGTGAACCGGGGTACAATGAGCAGTTCTTC
CASSEPGYNEQFF
>NA|TRBV18|17|NA|TRBJ1-3
TGTGCCAGCTCACCCAGACAGGCGGGGAGCTCTGGAAACACCATATATTTT
CASSPRQAGSSGNTIYF
>NA|TRBV25-1|13|few|TRBJ2-7
TGTGCCAGCAGTGAAGCCTCTACCTACGAGCAGTACTTC
CASSEASTYEQYF
>TRBD2|TRBV12-3/TRBV12-4|16|few|TRBJ2-7
TGTGCCAGCAGTCCCTTCGAGGCTAGCGGGAATGACGAGCAGTACTTC
CASSPFEASGNDEQYF
>TRBD2|TRBV7-9|13|few|TRBJ2-7
TGTGCCAGCAGGAGCGGGGCGCAGGACGAGCAGTACTTC
CASRSGAQDEQYF
>NA|TRBV20-1|14|NA|TRBJ1-1
TGCAGTGCTAGATCCTGGGGCACTAACACTGAAGCTTTCTTT
CSARSWGTNTEAFF
>NA|TRBV10-3|14|many|TRBJ2-7
TGTGCCATCAGTGAGTCGGGCGACGGGTACGAGCAGTACTTC
CAISESGDGYEQYF
>TRBD1|TRBV7-6|15|few|TRBJ1-1
TGTGCCAGCAGCTCGGGGACAGCCATGAACACTGAAGCTTTCTTT
CASSSGTAMNTEAFF
>TRBD1|TRBV27|14|few|TRBJ1-2
TGTGCCAGCAGTTTACGACAGGGGGCAGGGGGCTACACCTTC
CASSLRQGAGGYTF
>NA|TRBV14|16|NA|TRBJ2-5
TGTGCCAGCAGCCAAGATCCGGGGGACAACCAAGAGACCCAGTACTTC
CASSQDPGDNQETQYF
>NA|TRBV6-1|14|NA|TRBJ1-1
TGTGCCAGCAGTGTCGTTTCGGGACGTGTAGAAGCTTTCTTT
CASSVVSGRVEAFF
>TRBD1|TRBV18|18|NA|TRBJ1-2
TGTGCCAGCTCACCAATCGGACAGGGCGAAACTTCTAACTATGGCTACACCTTC
CASSPIGQGETSNYGYTF
>NA|TRBV3-1|14|NA|TRBJ2-7
TGTGCCAGCAGCCAAGGCCTGGATAGCTACGAGCAGTACTTC
CASSQGLDSYEQYF
>NA|TRBV7-6|12|NA|TRBJ2-3
TGTGCCGGGATAACTAGGAATGATACGCAGTATTTT
CAGITRNDTQYF
>NA|TRBV12-3/TRBV12-4|13|few|TRBJ1-5
TGTGCCAGCAGTTGGGACAGCAATCAGCCCCAGCATTTT
CASSWDSNQPQHF
>TRBD2|TRBV2|15|NA|TRBJ2-1
TGTGCCAGCAGTGCTTTCGGACTAGCGAGCAATGAGCAGTTCTTC
CASSAFGLASNEQFF
>NA|TRBV28|14|once|TRBJ1-5
TGTGCCAGCAGTTGGGGCAGGTACAATCAGCCCCAGCATTTT
CASSWGRYNQPQHF
>NA|TRBV24-1|12|NA|TRBJ2-1
TGTGCCACTACGGACTCACTGGGTGAGCAGTTCTTC
CATTDSLGEQFF
>TRBD2|TRBV20-1|18|NA|TRBJ2-5
TGCAGTGCTAGACGGGGGTCTAGCGGGAGCACCCCCTACAATGAGCAGTACTTC
CSARRGSSGSTPYNEQYF
>TRBD1|TRBV6-5|14|NA|TRBJ2-7
TGTGCCCGCAGACAGGGCGGGTTCGCCTACGAGCAGTACTTC
CARRQGGFAYEQYF
>TRBD2|TRBV20-1|15|NA|TRBJ2-1
TGCAGTGCTAGAGATCGCACTAGCGGCGTCAATGAGCAGTTCTTC
CSARDRTSGVNEQFF
>NA|TRBV29-1|15|many|TRBJ2-6
TGCAGCGTTTTTCTTTCCCCCTCTGGGGCCAACGTCCTGACTTTC
CSVFLSPSGANVLTF
>TRBD2|TRBV5-1|15|NA|TRBJ2-5
TGCGCCAGCAGCTTATCACTAGCGGGAGCCCGAGAGCAGTACTTC
CASSLSLAGAREQYF
>NA|TRBV24-1|14|NA|TRBJ2-5
TGTGCCACCAGGGATATCGGGACAAAAGAGACCCAGTACTTC
CATRDIGTKETQYF
>TRBD2|TRBV5-1|14|NA|TRBJ2-7
TGCGCCAGCAGCTTGATGGGAGGGCCGAATGAGCAGTACTTC
CASSLMGGPNEQYF
>TRBD1|TRBV25-1|16|few|TRBJ1-6
TGTGCCAGCAGTGGATTTGACAGGGCGAGCAATTCACCCCTCCACTTT
CASSGFDRASNSPLHF
>TRBD1|TRBV6-5|15|NA|TRBJ1-1
TGTGCCAGCAGCTACTTACTAGGGGGCCGGTTTGAAGCTTTCTTT
CASSYLLGGRFEAFF
>TRBD2|TRBV7-7|15|NA|TRBJ2-3
TGTGCTAGCAGCTTGGGAGGGGTCGGTGTAGATACGCAGTATTTT
CASSLGGVGVDTQYF
>NA|TRBV6-1|18|once|TRBJ1-2
TGTGCCAGCAGTGAATGGTTCGGTTTTGCAGGTTCAGACTATGGCTACACCTTC
CASSEWFGFAGSDYGYTF
>NA|TRBV7-2|14|NA|TRBJ2-5
TGTGCCAGCAGCCCAGATATCGGGGCGGAGACCCAGTACTTC
CASSPDIGAETQYF
>TRBD2|TRBV3-1|15|few|TRBJ2-5
TGTGCCAGCAGACCACCTAGCGGGAGAAAAGAGACCCAGTACTTC
CASRPPSGRKETQYF
>NA|TRBV18|14|NA|TRBJ2-5
TGTGCCAGCTCACCACCGTCTAGCATCGAGACCCAGTACTTC
CASSPPSSIETQYF
>NA|TRBV7-2|15|few|TRBJ2-1
TGTGCCAGCAGCTTGGCGACAAGCTCCTACAATGAGCAGTTCTTC
CASSLATSSYNEQFF
>TRBD2|TRBV29-1|14|few|TRBJ2-2
TGCAGCGTTGGTGGCGGGGGAGGCACCGGGGAGCTGTTTTTT
CSVGGGGGTGELFF
>TRBD1|TRBV5-1|16|NA|TRBJ2-7
TGCGCCAGCAGCCCCGGGACAGGGATTCCCTCTGGTGAGCAGTACTTC
CASSPGTGIPSGEQYF
>TRBD1|TRBV2|15|NA|TRBJ1-5
TGTGCCAGCAGTGCACAGGGGGCGGGTTTTCAGCCCCAGCATTTT
CASSAQGAGFQPQHF
>TRBD2|TRBV6-2/TRBV6-3|15|NA|TRBJ2-5
TGTGCCAGCAGCAAACTAGCGGGAGGAGGGGAGACCCAGTACTTC
CASSKLAGGGETQYF
>TRBD2|TRBV4-1|16|NA|TRBJ2-1
TGCGCCAGCAGCCAACTCAGCGGGAGCTCCTACAATGAGCAGTTCTTC
CASSQLSGSSYNEQFF
>TRBD2|TRBV20-1|14|many|TRBJ2-7
TGCAGTGCGGGGCGGGGGGACTTCTCCTACGAGCAGTACTTC
CSAGRGDFSYEQYF
>NA|TRBV10-3|13|few|TRBJ1-5
TGTGCCATCAGTGTGGGTCTCGATCAGCCCCAGCATTTT
CAISVGLDQPQHF
>TRBD1|TRBV28|15|NA|TRBJ1-5
TGTGCCAGCAGGGAGGGACAGCCCTCCGGTCAGCCCCAGCATTTT
CASREGQPSGQPQHF
>NA|TRBV5-6|17|NA|TRBJ2-1
TGTGCCAGCAGCTTGCTTGTGGGGCGGGACTCCTACAATGAGCAGTTCTTC
CASSLLVGRDSYNEQFF
>NA|TRBV5-1|13|few|TRBJ2-7
TGCGCCAGCAGCTCCGAAAACTCCTACGAGCAGTACTTC
CASSSENSYEQYF
>TRBD2|TRBV20-1|14|NA|TRBJ2-7
TGCAGTGCTCACCCGGGACTAGCGGGAGTCGAGCAGTACTTC
CSAHPGLAGVEQYF
>TRBD1|TRBV20-1|15|many|TRBJ2-7
TGCAGTGCTAGAGAGTTGAACAGGGGGTTCCACGAGCAGTACTTC
CSARELNRGFHEQYF
>NA|TRBV4-2|12|NA|TRBJ2-1
TGTGCCAGCAGCCAAGATGCGAATGAGCAGTTCTTC
CASSQDANEQFF
>TRBD2|TRBV7-8|16|few|TRBJ2-7
TGTGCCAGCAGCTTAGAGACTAGCGGGGGATCCTACGAGCAGTACTTC
CASSLETSGGSYEQYF
>NA|TRBV6-5|13|NA|TRBJ2-5
TGTGCCAGCACCAGGGGCGGATTGGAGACCCAGTACTTC
CASTRGGLETQYF
>NA|TRBV6-6|15|NA|TRBJ1-6
TGTGCCAGCAGCCCAGACCACGTTAACAATTCACCCCTCCACTTT
CASSPDHVNNSPLHF
>TRBD2|TRBV18|17|NA|TRBJ2-5
TGTGCCAGCTCACCAGTTTGGGCTAGCGGGAGGCAGGAGACCCAGTACTTC
CASSPVWASGRQETQYF
>TRBD2|TRBV6-5|16|few|TRBJ2-1
TGTGCCAGCAGTTACCCGTCCGCGGGAGGGCCCCATGAGCAGTTCTTC
CASSYPSAGGPHEQFF
>NA|TRBV27|16|NA|TRBJ2-7
TGTGCCAGCAGTTTATATTCAGGGGGGAATGGGTACGAGCAGTACTTC
CASSLYSGGNGYEQYF